This TCR beta chain stems from a study of blood T cell repertoires in COVID-19. For the study at large: Sample material is recorded as cDNA or gDNA derived from T cells, B-cell-depleted T cells, or PBMCs.

This table comes from immunoSEQ multiplex PCR, and its TCRdb copy is limited to in-frame clones, with some not included. The profile covers about 430,000 clones, with about 88% appearing a single time and about 1.5% taken by the ten largest. Up to 2 weeks before entering the study, exposed participants had met a COVID-19 case. From germline, CDR1 is MNHEY and CDR2 SVGAGI. Between the trimmed V and J ends, which lost 4 bases and 4 bases, there was a span of 17 bases. CDR3 length: 15 amino acids. This chain joins TRBV6-5 and TRBJ2-7, with D possibly TRBD1 on 6 matching bases. This receptor was identified in a woman under 30 who had been exposed to COVID-19. Sequenced sample: PBMCs or T cells enriched from blood (not recorded which). The CDR3 DNA sequence: TGTGCCAGCAGTTTAAAACAGGGAAAGGCGTACGAGCAGTACTTC. It codes for CASSLKQGKAYEQYF.